This T cell receptor beta chain was sequenced in a study of T-cell memory formation after mild COVID-19. TCRdb reanalysed the 5' RACE reads using MiXCR and keeps one entry per CDR3 protein. Among 530,000 or so distinct CDR3 sequences listed, 17% were seen once. This CDR3 is 14 amino acids long. The junction had 2 bases not matched to a gene; V was cut back by 1 base and J by 2 bases. The V gene's germline CDR1 is SGHNT and CDR2 YYREEE (reference sequence). This sequence originates from an adult woman who had mild COVID-19 (a few samples of this study predate the infection). Cell type and time point are not known. J is TRBJ2-7 and V is TRBV5-4; 8 bases fit TRBD1. Material for sequencing was PBMCs or a T cell subset sorted from them (not recorded which). Written as DNA, the CDR3 is TGTGCCAGCAGCTTGCCAGGGGGCACCTACGAGCAGTACTTC. It encodes CASSLPGGTYEQYF.